This TCR beta chain comes out of a study of blood T cell repertoires in COVID-19. Looking at the study overall: The United States, Italy and Spain provided the acute and convalescent COVID-19 samples. In each case, the material was cDNA or gDNA derived from T cells, B-cell-depleted T cells, or PBMCs.

Authors' analysis steps: Using reference gene primer amplification, nucleated cell counts were estimated. TCRdb's table, derived via immunoSEQ multiplex PCR, lists solely in-frame clones and lacks some. Clone size and the V and J calls come from that table; the DNA yielded D and trimming. Among hundreds of thousands of clones listed, about 88% were seen once. V shed 6 bases, J shed 8 bases, and the junction held 7 bases outside the gene matches. CDR3 size: 14 residues. The germline V gene has CDR1 LNHDA and CDR2 SQIVND (reference sequence). Sequencing used peripheral blood. The J gene is TRBJ2-1, the V gene TRBV19, with 10 bases that match TRBD1. The sequence was collected from a man younger than 30 with COVID-19, enrolled during active disease. The CDR3 nucleotides read TGTGCCAGTAGCCCAGGACAGGGGGTATATGAGCAGTTCTTC. Encoded protein: CASSPGQGVYEQFF.